The entry below describes one T cell receptor beta chain. These data are taken from a study of T cell changes during pregnancy in multiple sclerosis. Germline V CDR1 and CDR2: MNHEY, SVGAGI. Losses at the gene ends were 7 bases for V and 6 bases for J; bases not matched to a gene: 5. The CDR3 runs to 14 residues. Clones were read by immunoSEQ multiplex PCR, and TCRdb kept only the in-frame ones, dropping some. The sample lists more than 95,000 clones, roughly nine tenths occurring once. Sequenced here: peripheral blood, sampled after pregnancy. This chain links TRBV6-5 with TRBJ2-1, with 11 nucleotides matching TRBD1. This receptor was taken from a female donor with multiple sclerosis, enrolled in a pregnancy study. This chain's CDR3 is CASNPDRGRNEQFF. The DNA for the CDR3 is TGTGCCAGCAACCCGGACAGGGGGCGCAATGAGCAGTTCTTC.